This T cell receptor beta chain was captured in a study of blood T cell repertoires in COVID-19. Study details: COVID-19 samples collected from the United States, Italy and Spain covered acute and convalescent phases. T cells, B-cell-depleted T cells, or PBMCs supplied cDNA or gDNA.

CDR3 length: 15 amino acids. V was shortened by 4 bases and J by 3 bases, with 15 bases between the two germline ends. Germline CDR1 is LNHDA and CDR2 is SQIVND (reference sequence). Original handling: Using reference gene primer amplification, nucleated cell counts were estimated. The repertoire was sequenced with immunoSEQ multiplex PCR; TCRdb's copy has only in-frame clones and lacks some. Clone size and the V and J calls come from that table; the DNA yielded D and trimming. The data show around 120,000 clones, 75% to 90% seen once. The sequenced sample consisted of peripheral blood. The gene calls are TRBV19 and TRBJ1-1; D is ambiguous. The clonotype comes from a woman in her seventies with acute or convalescent COVID-19. CDR3 DNA sequence: TGTGCCAGTAGTAAGGAGGCCTCATGGGACACTGAAGCTTTCTTT. Translation gives CASSKEASWDTEAFF. Full variable domain (missing parts from reference TRBV19 and TRBJ1-1): DGGITQSPKYLFRKEGQNVTLSCEQNLNHDAMYWYRQDPGQGLRLIYYSQIVNDFQKGDIAEGYSVSREKKESFPLTVTSAQKNPTAFYLCASSKEASWDTEAFFGQGTRLTVV.